The source of this TCR beta chain is a study of technical replicates of blood from several donors. V lost 2 bases, J lost 6 bases, and 5 bases stayed unmatched. CDR1 SGHNT and CDR2 YYREEE come from the germline V gene (reference sequence). This CDR3 comprises 13 residues. Generated by immunoSEQ multiplex PCR, the TCRdb table keeps only in-frame clones and is missing some. Among 70,000 or so clones listed, roughly 90% were seen once. This TCR derives from a human donor in good health. The sequencing input was T cells isolated from PBMCs. The chain has TRBV5-4 and TRBJ2-7; 7 bases match TRBD1. The chain's CDR3 is CASSLQTGFEQYF. CDR3 coding DNA: TGTGCCAGCAGCTTACAGACAGGGTTCGAGCAGTACTTC.